Below, one T cell receptor beta chain is given with its context. As yet, its antigen is unknown. This record comes from a study of cytomegalovirus exposure and HLA in healthy donors. Study-wide context: A prior analysis found roughly 100 million unique TCR beta sequences from roughly 180 million T cells. Findings and caveats of the study: The study labeled fewer than 200 TCR beta chains cytomegalovirus-associated. A reported reduction in N-insertions relative to the approximately 640-donor mean was seen in an Asian-associated ancestry cluster in a later analysis.

Germline CDR1 reads ENHRY; CDR2 reads SYGVKD. The CDR3 has 14 residues. V was clipped by 5 bases and J by 2 bases; unmatched bases: 2. The PCR made use of 60 Vbeta and 13 Jbeta primers. The assay was immunoSEQ multiplex PCR, and TCRdb's table has in-frame clones only and misses some. The sample yields over 130,000 clones, over 60% seen once. The source is a woman aged 60-75 years in good health and CMV-seronegative. The specimen was PBMCs. This rearrangement joins TRBV10-3 to TRBJ2-5; 10 nucleotides align to TRBD2. The CDR3 DNA reads as TGTGCCATCAGTAGGACTAGCGGTCAAGAGACCCAGTACTTC. It is translated as CAISRTSGQETQYF.